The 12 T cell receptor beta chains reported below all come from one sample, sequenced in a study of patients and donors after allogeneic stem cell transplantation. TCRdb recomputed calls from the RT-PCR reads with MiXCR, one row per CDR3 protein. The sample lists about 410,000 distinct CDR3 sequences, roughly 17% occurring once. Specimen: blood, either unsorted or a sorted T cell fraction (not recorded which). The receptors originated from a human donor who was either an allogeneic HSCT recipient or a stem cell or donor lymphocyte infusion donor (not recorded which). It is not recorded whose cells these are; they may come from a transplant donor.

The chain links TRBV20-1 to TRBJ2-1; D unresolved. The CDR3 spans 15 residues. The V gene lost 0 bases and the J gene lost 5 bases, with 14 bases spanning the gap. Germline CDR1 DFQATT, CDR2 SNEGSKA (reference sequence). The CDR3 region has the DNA TGCAGTGCTAGAGATCTAGGAGTCGTCCACAATGAGCAGTTCTTC. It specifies CSARDLGVVHNEQFF.

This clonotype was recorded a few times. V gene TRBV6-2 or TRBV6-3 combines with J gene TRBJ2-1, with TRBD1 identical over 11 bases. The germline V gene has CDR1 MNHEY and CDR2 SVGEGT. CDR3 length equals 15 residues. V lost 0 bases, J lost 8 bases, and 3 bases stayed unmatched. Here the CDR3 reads CASSYSPDRGHEQFF. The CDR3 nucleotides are TGTGCCAGCAGTTACTCTCCGGACAGGGGGCATGAGCAGTTCTTC.

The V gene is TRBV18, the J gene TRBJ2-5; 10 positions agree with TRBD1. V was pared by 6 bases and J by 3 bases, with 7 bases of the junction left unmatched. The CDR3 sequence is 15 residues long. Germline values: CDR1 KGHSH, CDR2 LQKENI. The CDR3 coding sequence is TGTGCCAGCTCCCACGGGACAGGGGCGGAAGAGACCCAGTACTTC. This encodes CASSHGTGAEETQYF.

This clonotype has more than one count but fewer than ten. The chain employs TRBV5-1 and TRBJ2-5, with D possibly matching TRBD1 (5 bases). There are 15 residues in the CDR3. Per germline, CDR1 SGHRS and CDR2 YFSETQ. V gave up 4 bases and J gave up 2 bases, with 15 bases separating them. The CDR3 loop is CASSRYQGRQETQYF. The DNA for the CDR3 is TGCGCCAGCAGCCGTTATCAGGGCAGGCAAGAGACCCAGTACTTC.

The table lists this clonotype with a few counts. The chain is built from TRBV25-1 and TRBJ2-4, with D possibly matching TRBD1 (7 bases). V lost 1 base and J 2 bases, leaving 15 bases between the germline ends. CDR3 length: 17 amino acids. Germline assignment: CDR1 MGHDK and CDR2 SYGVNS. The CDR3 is CASSESGGGMTKNIQYF. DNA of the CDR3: TGTGCCAGCAGTGAATCAGGAGGGGGCATGACCAAAAACATTCAGTACTTC. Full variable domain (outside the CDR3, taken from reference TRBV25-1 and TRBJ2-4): EADIYQTPRYLVIGTGKKITLECSQTMGHDKMYWYQQDPGMELHLIHYSYGVNSTEKGDLSSESTVSRIRTEHFPLTLESARPSHTSQYLCASSESGGGMTKNIQYFGAGTRLSVL.

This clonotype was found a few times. CDR3 in DNA: TGTGCCAGCAGTCCTTATATGTTTAAGAGCTCCTACAATGAGCAGTTCTTC. It specifies CASSPYMFKSSYNEQFF. V gene TRBV27 combines with J gene TRBJ2-1; no clear D. Germline values: CDR1 MNHEY, CDR2 SMNVEV (reference sequence). The germline V and J ends were trimmed by 5 bases and 0 bases, with 17 bases remaining between them. The CDR3 length is 17 residues.

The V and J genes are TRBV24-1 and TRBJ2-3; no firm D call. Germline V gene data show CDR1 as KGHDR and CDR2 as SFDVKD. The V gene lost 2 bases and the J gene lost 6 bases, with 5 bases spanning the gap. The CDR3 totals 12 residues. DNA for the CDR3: TGTGCCACCAGTGATTCAGTCGATACGCAGTATTTT. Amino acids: CATSDSVDTQYF.

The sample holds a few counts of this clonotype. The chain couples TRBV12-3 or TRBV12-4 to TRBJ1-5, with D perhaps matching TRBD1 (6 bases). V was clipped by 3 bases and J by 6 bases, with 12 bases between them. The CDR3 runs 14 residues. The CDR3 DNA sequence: TGTGCCAGCAGTTTTTCAGGGGTTATTCAGCCCCAGCATTTT. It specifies CASSFSGVIQPQHF.

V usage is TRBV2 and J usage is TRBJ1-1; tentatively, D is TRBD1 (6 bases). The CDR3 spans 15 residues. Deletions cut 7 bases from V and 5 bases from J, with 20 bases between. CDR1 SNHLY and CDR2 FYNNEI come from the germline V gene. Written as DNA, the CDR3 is TGTGCCAGCATCAAGCAGGGGCTAGGGAGTACTGAAGCTTTCTTT. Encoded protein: CASIKQGLGSTEAFF.

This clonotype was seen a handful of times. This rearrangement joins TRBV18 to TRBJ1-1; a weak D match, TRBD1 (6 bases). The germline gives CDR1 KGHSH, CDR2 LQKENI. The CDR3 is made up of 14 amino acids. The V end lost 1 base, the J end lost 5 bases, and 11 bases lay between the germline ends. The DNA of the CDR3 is TGTGCCAGCTCACCACTAACAGGGAGGACTGAAGCTTTCTTT. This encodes CASSPLTGRTEAFF.

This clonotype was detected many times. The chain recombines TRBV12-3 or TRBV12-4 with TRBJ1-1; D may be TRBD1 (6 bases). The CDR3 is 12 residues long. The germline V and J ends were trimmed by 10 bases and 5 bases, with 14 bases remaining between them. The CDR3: CATKTQGTEAFF. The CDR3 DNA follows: TGTGCCACAAAGACTCAGGGGACTGAAGCTTTCTTT.

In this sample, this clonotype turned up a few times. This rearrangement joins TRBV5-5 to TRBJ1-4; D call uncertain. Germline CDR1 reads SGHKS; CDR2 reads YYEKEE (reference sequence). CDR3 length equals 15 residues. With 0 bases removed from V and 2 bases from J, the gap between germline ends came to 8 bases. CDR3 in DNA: TGTGCCAGCAGCTTGGGGTGGCCCACTAATGAAAAACTGTTTTTT. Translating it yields CASSLGWPTNEKLFF.